The next 10 T cell receptor beta chains were all read from a single sample in a study of identifying expanded T cells in peripheral blood. Repertoires were generated with immunoSEQ multiplex PCR, while TCRdb's copy carries only in-frame clones and drops some. In the table there are approximately 110,000 clones, roughly 89% of which are singletons. The source material was blood. Receptors originate from a person between 18 and 75 years old in good health.

The chain has TRBV10-3 and TRBJ1-3; no clear D gene. The CDR3 consists of 15 residues. The germline V gene has CDR1 ENHRY and CDR2 SYGVKD. Trimming stripped 6 bases from V and 0 bases from J, with 12 bases between. CDR3 region: CAIRIDGRSGNTIYF. Here the CDR3 DNA reads TGTGCCATCAGGATCGACGGACGCTCTGGAAACACCATATATTTT.

Concerning this clone: One end of the junction does not line up with germline, which may come from a read error. Other DNA sequences in this specimen translate into the identical CDR3. V usage is TRBV18 and J usage is TRBJ1-4; 8 bases fit TRBD1. There are 18 residues in the CDR3. Germline V gives CDR1 KGHSH, CDR2 LQKENI. DNA for the CDR3: TGCGCCAGCTCACCGACTTCGATGACAGGGGCGTGGGGTGAAAAACTGTTTTTT. Translating gives CASSPTSMTGAWGEKLFF.

This chain joins TRBV23-1 and TRBJ1-2; maybe TRBD1 (6 bases). TRBV23-1 is annotated as an ORF whose role is uncertain. Trimming cost V 6 bases and J 7 bases, with 21 bases left between them. The CDR3 totals 15 residues. The CDR3 DNA sequence: TGCGCCAGCAGCCCTACGGAGGGGGGGGCAGGTGGCTACACCTTC. As protein: CASSPTEGGAGGYTF.

This clone has only one observation. V gene TRBV13 combines with J gene TRBJ2-1; D not resolved. CDR3 length: 12 amino acids. Germline CDR1 is PRHDT and CDR2 is FYEKMQ (reference sequence). Trimming stripped 4 bases from V and 4 bases from J, with 5 bases between. Here the CDR3 DNA reads TGTGCCAGCAGCTCCGCATACAATGAGCAGTTCTTC. Its translation is CASSSAYNEQFF.

This chain connects TRBV5-6 to TRBJ2-5; no firm D call. In germline, CDR1 is SGHDT, CDR2 YYEEEE. This CDR3 has 14 amino acids. Trimming took 1 base from V and 7 from J, leaving 14 bases between them. The CDR3, as DNA: TGTGCCAGCAGCTTGCAAACGGGCTCAGGGACCCAGTACTTC. As protein: CASSLQTGSGTQYF. The full variable domain, in which reference TRBV5-6 and TRBJ2-5 provide the parts outside the CDR3, is DAGVTQSPTHLIKTRGQQVTLRCSPKSGHDTVSWYQQALGQGPQFIFQYYEEEERQRGNFPDRFSGHQFPNYSSELNVNALLLGDSALYLCASSLQTGSGTQYFGPGTRLLVL.

The J gene is TRBJ2-7, the V gene TRBV10-3, with TRBD1 matching 7 bases. The CDR3 has 14 residues. CDR1 ENHRY and CDR2 SYGVKD come from the germline V gene. Trimming removed 10 bases from V and 4 bases from J; junction bases left unmatched: 13. This chain's CDR3 is CATTNRQGEYEQYF. In nucleotides, the CDR3 is TGTGCCACCACAAACAGACAGGGAGAATACGAGCAGTACTTC.

The J gene is TRBJ2-2, the V gene TRBV19; 7 bases map to TRBD2. This CDR3 comprises 17 residues. V was pared by 6 bases and J by 5 bases, with 15 bases of the junction left unmatched. Germline CDR1 reads LNHDA; CDR2 reads SQIVND (reference sequence). The CDR3, as DNA: TGTGCCAGTAGAGACCGACTAGCTTTAAGGGTTACCGGGGAGCTGTTTTTT. Encoded protein: CASRDRLALRVTGELFF.

V is TRBV20-1 and J is TRBJ1-3; D gene uncertain. Germline values: CDR1 DFQATT, CDR2 SNEGSKA (reference sequence). Trimming pared 3 bases from V and 6 bases from J, leaving 6 bases between. This CDR3 region has 11 residues. The CDR3 DNA reads TGCAGTGCTAGGGCCGAAAACACCATATATTTT. It is translated as CSARAENTIYF.

The chain joins TRBV7-2 to TRBJ2-7, with 9 nucleotides matching TRBD1. The CDR3 loop spans 14 amino acids. Germline V gene sequence: CDR1 SGHTA, CDR2 FQGNSA. The V segment lost 5 bases and the J segment 2 bases; nucleotides outside the gene matches: 4. In nucleotides, the CDR3 is TGTGCCAGCAGCACCTGGACAGGGGCCTACGAGCAGTACTTC. It specifies CASSTWTGAYEQYF.

This chain uses TRBV5-1 with TRBJ2-3; 7 nucleotides line up with TRBD2. CDR3 length: 14 residues. V shed 0 bases and J 4 bases; nucleotides not matched to a gene: 2. Per germline, CDR1 SGHRS and CDR2 YFSETQ. The CDR3, as DNA: TGCGCCAGCAGCTTGGAGGCGGGGGCAGATACGCAGTATTTT. Encoded protein: CASSLEAGADTQYF. Variable domain in full (rest from reference TRBV5-1 and TRBJ2-3): KAGVTQTPRYLIKTRGQQVTLSCSPISGHRSVSWYQQTPGQGLQFLFEYFSETQRNKGNFPGRFSGRQFSNSRSEMNVSTLELGDSALYLCASSLEAGADTQYFGPGTRLTVL.